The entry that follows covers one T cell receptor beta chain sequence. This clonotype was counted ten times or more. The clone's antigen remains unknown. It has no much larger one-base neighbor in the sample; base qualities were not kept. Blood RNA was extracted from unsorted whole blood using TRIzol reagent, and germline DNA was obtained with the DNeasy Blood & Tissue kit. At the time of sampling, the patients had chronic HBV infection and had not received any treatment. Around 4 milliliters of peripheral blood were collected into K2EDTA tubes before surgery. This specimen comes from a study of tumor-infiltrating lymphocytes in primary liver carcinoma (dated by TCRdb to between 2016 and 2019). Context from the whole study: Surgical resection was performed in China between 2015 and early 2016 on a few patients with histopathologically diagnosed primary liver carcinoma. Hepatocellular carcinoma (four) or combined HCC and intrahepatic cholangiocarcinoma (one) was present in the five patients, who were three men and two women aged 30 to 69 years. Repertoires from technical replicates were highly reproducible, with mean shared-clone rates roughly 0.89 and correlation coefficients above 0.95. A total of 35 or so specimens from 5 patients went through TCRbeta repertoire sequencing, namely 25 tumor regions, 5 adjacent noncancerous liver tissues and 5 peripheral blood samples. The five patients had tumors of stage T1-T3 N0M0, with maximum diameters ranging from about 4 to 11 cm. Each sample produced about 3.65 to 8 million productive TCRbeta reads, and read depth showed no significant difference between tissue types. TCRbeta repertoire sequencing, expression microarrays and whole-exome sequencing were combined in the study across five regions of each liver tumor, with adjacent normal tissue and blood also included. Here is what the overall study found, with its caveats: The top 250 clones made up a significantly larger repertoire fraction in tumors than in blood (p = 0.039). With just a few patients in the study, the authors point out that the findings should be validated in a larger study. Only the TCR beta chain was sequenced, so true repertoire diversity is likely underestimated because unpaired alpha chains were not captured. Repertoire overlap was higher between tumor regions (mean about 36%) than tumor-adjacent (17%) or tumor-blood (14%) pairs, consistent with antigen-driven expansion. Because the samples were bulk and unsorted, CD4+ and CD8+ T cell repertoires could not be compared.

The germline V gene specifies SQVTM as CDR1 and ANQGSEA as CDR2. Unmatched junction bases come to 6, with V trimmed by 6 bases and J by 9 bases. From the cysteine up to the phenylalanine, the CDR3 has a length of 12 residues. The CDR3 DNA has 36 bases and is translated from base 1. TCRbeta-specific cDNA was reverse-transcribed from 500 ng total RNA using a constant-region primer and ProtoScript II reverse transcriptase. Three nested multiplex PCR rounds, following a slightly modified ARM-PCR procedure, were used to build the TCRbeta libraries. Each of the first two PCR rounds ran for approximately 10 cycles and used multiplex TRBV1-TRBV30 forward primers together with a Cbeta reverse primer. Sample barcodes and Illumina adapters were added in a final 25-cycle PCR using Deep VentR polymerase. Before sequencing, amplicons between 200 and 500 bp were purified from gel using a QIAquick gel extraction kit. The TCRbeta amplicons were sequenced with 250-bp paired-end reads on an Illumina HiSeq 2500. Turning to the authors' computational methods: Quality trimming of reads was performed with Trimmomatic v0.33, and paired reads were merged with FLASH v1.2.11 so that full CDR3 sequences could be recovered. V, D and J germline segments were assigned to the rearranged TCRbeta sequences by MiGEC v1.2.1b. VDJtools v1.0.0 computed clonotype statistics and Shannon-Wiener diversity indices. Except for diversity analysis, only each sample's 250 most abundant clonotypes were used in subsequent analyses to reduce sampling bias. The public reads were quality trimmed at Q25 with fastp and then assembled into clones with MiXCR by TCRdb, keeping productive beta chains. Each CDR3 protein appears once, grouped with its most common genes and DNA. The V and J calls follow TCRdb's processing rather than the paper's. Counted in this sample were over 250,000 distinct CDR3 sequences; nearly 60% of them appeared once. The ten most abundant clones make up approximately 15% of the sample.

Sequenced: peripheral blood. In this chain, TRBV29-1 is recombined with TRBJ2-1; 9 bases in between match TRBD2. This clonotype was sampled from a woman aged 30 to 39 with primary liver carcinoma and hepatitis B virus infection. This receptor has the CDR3 CSVAGLAIEQFF. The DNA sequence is TGCAGCGTCGCAGGACTAGCGATTGAGCAGTTCTTC.